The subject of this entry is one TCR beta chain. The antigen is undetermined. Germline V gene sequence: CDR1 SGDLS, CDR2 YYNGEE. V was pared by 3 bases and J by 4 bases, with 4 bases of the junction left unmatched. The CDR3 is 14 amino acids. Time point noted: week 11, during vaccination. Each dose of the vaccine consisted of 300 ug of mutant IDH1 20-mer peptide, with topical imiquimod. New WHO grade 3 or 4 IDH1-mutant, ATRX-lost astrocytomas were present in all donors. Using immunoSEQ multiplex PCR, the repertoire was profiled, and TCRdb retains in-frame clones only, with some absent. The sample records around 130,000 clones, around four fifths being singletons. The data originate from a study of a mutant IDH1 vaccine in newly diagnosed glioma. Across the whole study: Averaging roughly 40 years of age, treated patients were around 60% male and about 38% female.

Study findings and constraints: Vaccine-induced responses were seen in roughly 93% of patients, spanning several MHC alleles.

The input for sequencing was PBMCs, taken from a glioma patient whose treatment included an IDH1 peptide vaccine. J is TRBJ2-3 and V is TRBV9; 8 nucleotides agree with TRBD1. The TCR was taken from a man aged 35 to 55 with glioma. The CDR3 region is CASSAGQGPDTQYF. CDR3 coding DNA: TGTGCCAGCAGCGCCGGACAGGGTCCAGATACGCAGTATTTT.